This is a list of T cell receptor beta chains from one sample in a study of CD8 T cells in ankylosing spondylitis. TCRdb redid the calling of the 5' RACE reads with MiXCR, one entry per CDR3 protein. Among hundreds of thousands of distinct CDR3 sequences listed, 12% were seen once. The sample comprised blood, either unsorted or a sorted T cell fraction (not recorded which). All receptors derive from a male donor with ankylosing spondylitis. CDR3s include the opening cysteine and the closing phenylalanine or tryptophan.

CDR3 protein	CDR3 length	V gene	J gene
CSVVTAQAFF	10	TRBV29-1	TRBJ1-1
CSARDASGRGFGETQYF	17	TRBV20-1	TRBJ2-5
CASSSGPEDTQYF	13	TRBV7-2	TRBJ2-3
CASSLRVHYGDTQYF	15	TRBV27	TRBJ2-3
CASSRHTGGNTEAFF	15	TRBV3-1	TRBJ1-1
CASSLEDSTPGAFF	14	TRBV5-1	TRBJ1-1
CSASLGTDTQYF	12	TRBV20-1	TRBJ2-3
CASSLTPPLYNEQFF	15	TRBV3-1	TRBJ2-1
CASSYSTGSAKNIQYF	16	TRBV5-4	TRBJ2-4
CASSLARGLGADTQYF	16	TRBV12-3/TRBV12-4	TRBJ2-3
CASSTYHPGLAGVHEQFF	18	TRBV9	TRBJ2-1
CASSSGISGGETQYF	15	TRBV7-2	TRBJ2-5
CASSLDFGDIQYF	13	TRBV7-2	TRBJ2-4
CASTSISVAGVGDTQYF	17	TRBV6-2/TRBV6-3	TRBJ2-3
CASSPTSGPDTQYF	14	TRBV18	TRBJ2-3